This T cell receptor beta chain appears in the sequencing data of a study of blood T cells in healthy people across ages. A few counts support this clonotype. CDR3 length equals 15 residues. J was trimmed by 7 bases and V by 3 bases; bases with no gene match: 7. Germline V gene sequence: CDR1 SGHRS, CDR2 YFSETQ. The total RNA that was extracted per sample amounted to at least 5 micrograms. A sample-barcoded 5' primer and a J-beta primer mix were used in a second PCR of about 6 to 11 cycles. All cDNA molecules were each tagged by a template-switch adaptor with 12 random nucleotides. MiXCR was run by TCRdb on the 5' RACE reads, yielding one entry per CDR3 protein. The sample has over 500,000 distinct CDR3 sequences, around a quarter seen once. This sample was shared with a second study, whose subject was T cells of mothers and their children. From that study: A few mothers and their six children, all healthy Caucasians, donated. Each child contributed around 3 million TCR beta CDR3 reads, while each mother contributed over 8.5 million.

The TCR was taken from a boy aged 2 to 10 in good health. The rearrangement joins TRBV5-1 to TRBJ1-4; 9 bases agree with TRBD1. The sample consisted of blood. The CDR3 region is CASSWTGDPSEKLFF. In nucleotides, the CDR3 is TGCGCCAGCAGCTGGACAGGGGATCCTAGTGAAAAACTGTTTTTT.